Given below is one T cell receptor beta chain in context. The data are from a study of blood T cell repertoires in COVID-19. Study context: Acute and convalescent COVID-19 samples came from the United States, Italy and Spain.

Source study methods: Reference gene primers were amplified, and this amplification served to estimate nucleated cell counts. Produced via immunoSEQ multiplex PCR; TCRdb's table is partial and in-frame only. The DNA gave D and trimming, while V, J and clone size come from that table. Found here are 150,000 to 200,000 clones, 89% of them singletons; the top ten hold roughly 0.77%. This CDR3 region has 13 residues. V was pared by 5 bases and J by 8 bases, with 8 bases of the junction left unmatched. Germline lookup yields CDR1 SEHNR and CDR2 FQNEAQ (reference sequence). Donors of Cohort 3 who recovered were those that had two negative PCRs, clearance, or symptom resolution.

The TCR sequence derives from a young woman who had recovered from COVID-19. Sample: PBMCs or T cells enriched from blood (not recorded which). The chain recombines TRBV7-9 with TRBJ1-2, with 7 bases lining up with TRBD1. CDR3 loop: CASSDDRDIGYTF. The CDR3 DNA reads as TGTGCCAGCAGCGACGACAGGGATATAGGCTACACCTTC.